The present entry profiles one T cell receptor beta chain with its context. The table came from immunoSEQ multiplex PCR; TCRdb's copy has only in-frame clones and leaves some out. The table records 250,000 to 300,000 clones, 70% to 90% of them present only once. The germline gives CDR1 WNHNN, CDR2 SYGVQD (reference sequence). Trimming took off 2 bases at V and 4 bases at J, with 11 bases between the two ends. This CDR3 region has 14 residues. These data are taken from a study of cytomegalovirus exposure and HLA in healthy donors. The sequencing sample was made of PBMCs. The rearrangement joins TRBV10-1 to TRBJ1-2; D is unclear. This TCR derives from a young woman in good health and CMV-seronegative. The CDR3 is CASSEAPSGYGYTF. In DNA form, the CDR3 reads TGCGCCAGCAGTGAGGCGCCTTCGGGCTATGGCTACACCTTC.